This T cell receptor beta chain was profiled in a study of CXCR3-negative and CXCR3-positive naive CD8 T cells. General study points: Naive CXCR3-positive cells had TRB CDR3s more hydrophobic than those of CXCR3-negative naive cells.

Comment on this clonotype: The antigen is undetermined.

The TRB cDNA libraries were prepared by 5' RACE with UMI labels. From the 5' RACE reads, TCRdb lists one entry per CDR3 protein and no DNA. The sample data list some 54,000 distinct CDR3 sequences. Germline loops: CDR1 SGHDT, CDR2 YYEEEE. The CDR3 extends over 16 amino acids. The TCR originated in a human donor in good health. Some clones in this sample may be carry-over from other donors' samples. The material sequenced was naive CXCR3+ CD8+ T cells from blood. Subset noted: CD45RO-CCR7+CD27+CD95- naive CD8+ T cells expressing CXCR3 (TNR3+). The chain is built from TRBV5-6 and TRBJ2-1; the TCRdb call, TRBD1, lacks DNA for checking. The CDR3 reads CASSPRTGTGMNEQFF.